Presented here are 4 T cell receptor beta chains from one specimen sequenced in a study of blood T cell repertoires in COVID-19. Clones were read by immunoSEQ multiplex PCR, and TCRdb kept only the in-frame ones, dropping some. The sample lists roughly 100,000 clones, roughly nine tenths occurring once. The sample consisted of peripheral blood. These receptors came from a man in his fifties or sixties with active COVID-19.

The CDR3 here is CASSLTSGNTYEQYF. The CDR3, as DNA: TGTGCCAGCAGCCTGACTAGCGGCAACACCTACGAGCAGTACTTC. J is TRBJ2-7 and V is TRBV6-6, with 9 bases that match TRBD2. Germline V gene data show CDR1 as MNHNY and CDR2 as SVGAGI (reference sequence). CDR3 length: 15 residues. Trimming at V came to 6 bases and at J to 2 bases, leaving 8 bases not matched to a gene.

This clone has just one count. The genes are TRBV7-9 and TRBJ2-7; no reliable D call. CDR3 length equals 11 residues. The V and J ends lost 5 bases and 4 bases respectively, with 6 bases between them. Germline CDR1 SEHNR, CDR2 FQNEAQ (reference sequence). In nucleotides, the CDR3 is TGTGCCAGCAGCCAGAGGTACGAGCAGTACTTC. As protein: CASSQRYEQYF.

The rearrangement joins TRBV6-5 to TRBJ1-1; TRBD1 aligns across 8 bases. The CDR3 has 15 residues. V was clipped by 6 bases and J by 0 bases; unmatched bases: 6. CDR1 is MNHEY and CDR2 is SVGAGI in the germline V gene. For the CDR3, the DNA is TGTGCCAGCAGCAATCACAGGGGGATGAACACTGAAGCTTTCTTT. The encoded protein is CASSNHRGMNTEAFF.

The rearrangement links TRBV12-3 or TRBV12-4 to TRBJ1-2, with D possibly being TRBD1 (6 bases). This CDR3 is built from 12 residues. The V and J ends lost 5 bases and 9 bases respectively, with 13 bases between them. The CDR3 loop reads CASSIGDIRYTF. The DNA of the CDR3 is TGTGCCAGCAGTATAGGGGACATTCGCTACACCTTC.